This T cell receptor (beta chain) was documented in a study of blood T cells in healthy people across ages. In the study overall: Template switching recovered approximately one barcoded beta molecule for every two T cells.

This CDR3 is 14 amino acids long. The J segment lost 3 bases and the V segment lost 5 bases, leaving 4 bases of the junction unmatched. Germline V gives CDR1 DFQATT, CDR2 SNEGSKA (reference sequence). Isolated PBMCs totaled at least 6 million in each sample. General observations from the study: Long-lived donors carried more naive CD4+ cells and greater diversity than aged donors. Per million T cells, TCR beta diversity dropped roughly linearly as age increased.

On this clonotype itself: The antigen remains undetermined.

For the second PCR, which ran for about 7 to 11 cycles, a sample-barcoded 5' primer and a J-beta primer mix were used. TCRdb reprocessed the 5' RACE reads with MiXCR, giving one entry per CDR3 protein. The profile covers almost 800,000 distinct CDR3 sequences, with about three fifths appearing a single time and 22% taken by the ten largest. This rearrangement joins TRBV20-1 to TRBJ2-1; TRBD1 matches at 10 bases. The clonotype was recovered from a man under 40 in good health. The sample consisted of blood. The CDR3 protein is CSAPGTGDYNEQFF. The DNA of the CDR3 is TGCAGTGCTCCTGGGACAGGGGACTACAATGAGCAGTTCTTC.